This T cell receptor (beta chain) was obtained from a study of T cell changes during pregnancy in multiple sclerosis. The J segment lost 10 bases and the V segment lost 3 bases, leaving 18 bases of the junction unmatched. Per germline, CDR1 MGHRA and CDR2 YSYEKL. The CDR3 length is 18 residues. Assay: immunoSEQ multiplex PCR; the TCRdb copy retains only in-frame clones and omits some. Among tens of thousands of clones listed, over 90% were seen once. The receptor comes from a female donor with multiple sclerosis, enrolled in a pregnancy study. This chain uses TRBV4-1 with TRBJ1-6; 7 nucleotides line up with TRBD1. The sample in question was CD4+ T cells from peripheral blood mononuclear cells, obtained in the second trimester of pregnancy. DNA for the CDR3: TGCGCCAGCAGCCAGCCGCGACAGGGAATCCCAACAGGGTCACCCCTCCACTTT. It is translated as CASSQPRQGIPTGSPLHF.